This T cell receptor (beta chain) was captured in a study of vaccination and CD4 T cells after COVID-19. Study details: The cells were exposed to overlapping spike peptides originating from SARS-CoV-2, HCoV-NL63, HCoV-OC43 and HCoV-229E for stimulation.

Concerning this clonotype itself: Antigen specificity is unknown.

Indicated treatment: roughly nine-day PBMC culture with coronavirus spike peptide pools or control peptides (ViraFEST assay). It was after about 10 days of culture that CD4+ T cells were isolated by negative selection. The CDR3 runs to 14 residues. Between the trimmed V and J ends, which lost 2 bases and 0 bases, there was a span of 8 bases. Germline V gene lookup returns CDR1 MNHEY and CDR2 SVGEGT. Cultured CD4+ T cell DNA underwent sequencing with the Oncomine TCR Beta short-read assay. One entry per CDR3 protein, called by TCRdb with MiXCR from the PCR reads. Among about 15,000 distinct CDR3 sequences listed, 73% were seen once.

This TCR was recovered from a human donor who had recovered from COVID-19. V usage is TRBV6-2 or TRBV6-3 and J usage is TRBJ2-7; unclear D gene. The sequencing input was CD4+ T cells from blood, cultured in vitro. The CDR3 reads CASSYRERSYEQYF. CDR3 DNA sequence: TGTGCCAGCAGTTACAGAGAGCGCTCCTACGAGCAGTACTTC.